This entry lists 23 T cell receptor beta chains sequenced from one sample in a study of blood T cell repertoires in COVID-19. The repertoire was sequenced with immunoSEQ multiplex PCR; TCRdb's copy has only in-frame clones and lacks some. The table has hundreds of thousands of clones, about four fifths seen once; the top ten hold roughly 2.5%. The sample taken for sequencing was peripheral blood. The source of these receptors is a woman between 40 and 50 years old with active or convalescent COVID-19.

V is TRBV9 and J is TRBJ1-2; D is unresolved. Between the trimmed V and J ends, which lost 1 base and 6 bases, there was a span of 16 bases. The CDR3 extends over 15 amino acids. From germline, CDR1 is SGDLS and CDR2 YYNGEE. The DNA for the CDR3 is TGTGCCAGCAGCGTACGGGATTTGACCTGGGATGGCTACACCTTC. Translation: CASSVRDLTWDGYTF.

This chain joins TRBV5-5 and TRBJ2-3, with TRBD2 identical over 11 bases. Germline V gene sequence: CDR1 SGHKS, CDR2 YYEKEE (reference sequence). V was pared by 5 bases and J by 0 bases, with 11 bases of the junction left unmatched. This CDR3 comprises 18 residues. The CDR3 DNA is TGTGCCAGCAGACTGACTAGCGGGGAGCTTCGTAGCACAGATACGCAGTATTTT. It is translated as CASRLTSGELRSTDTQYF. The whole variable domain, filled in from reference TRBV5-5 and TRBJ2-3, reads DAGVTQSPTHLIKTRGQQVTLRCSPISGHKSVSWYQQVLGQGPQFIFQYYEKEERGRGNFPDRFSARQFPNYSSELNVNALLLGDSALYLCASRLTSGELRSTDTQYFGPGTRLTVL.

The V call is TRBV4-3, the J call TRBJ2-4, with TRBD2 as a possible D gene (5 bases). Germline V gene sequence: CDR1 LGHNA, CDR2 YSLEER. The CDR3 runs to 15 residues. V shed 1 base and J shed 9 bases, with 16 bases lying between them. CDR3: CASSQVSRTRGIQYF. The DNA of the CDR3 is TGCGCCAGCAGCCAAGTGTCGCGGACTCGGGGCATTCAGTACTTC.

The chain uses TRBV5-4 and TRBJ2-1, with 11 bases that match TRBD2. V trimming: 5 bases; J trimming: 6 bases; junction bases outside the gene matches: 22. Germline V lookup: CDR1 SGHNT, CDR2 YYREEE (reference sequence). The CDR3 length is 20 residues. The CDR3 DNA reads TGTGCCAGCAGAATCGGGGGCGCGCTGGCTAGCGGGAGGTTAGGCAATGAGCAGTTCTTC. Its translation: CASRIGGALASGRLGNEQFF.

The chain has TRBV6-5 and TRBJ2-2; the D gene is possibly TRBD2 (5 bases). The CDR3 is 14 amino acids. Deletions cut 6 bases from V and 1 base from J, with 9 bases between. CDR1 and CDR2 from the germline V gene are MNHEY and SVGAGI. CDR3 DNA: TGTGCCAGCAGGAGGGAGTTGAACACCGGGGAGCTGTTTTTT. Its protein is CASRRELNTGELFF.

The gene calls are TRBV27 and TRBJ2-5, with D possibly being TRBD1 (6 bases). The germline V gene has CDR1 MNHEY and CDR2 SMNVEV (reference sequence). This CDR3 spans 14 amino acids. V lost 4 bases and J lost 1, with 10 bases in between. The CDR3 sequence: CASSWKDSQETQYF. CDR3 coding DNA: TGTGCCAGCAGTTGGAAGGACAGCCAAGAGACCCAGTACTTC.

This chain joins TRBV24-1 and TRBJ2-3; 10 nucleotides match TRBD2. After removal of 2 bases from V and 4 bases from J, the junction contained 2 bases not matched to a gene. CDR1 is KGHDR and CDR2 is SFDVKD in the germline V gene. This CDR3 contains 15 residues. Here the CDR3 reads CATSDWSGRADTQYF. DNA of the CDR3: TGTGCCACCAGTGATTGGAGCGGGAGGGCAGATACGCAGTATTTT.

V usage is TRBV19 and J usage is TRBJ1-2; a weak D match, TRBD1 (6 bases). Germline CDR1 and CDR2: LNHDA and SQIVND (reference sequence). CDR3 length: 13 residues. Trimming cost V 7 bases and J 10 bases, with 19 bases left between them. The CDR3: CASTNPGGLDYTF. The CDR3, as DNA: TGTGCCAGTACTAATCCGGGGGGGCTGGACTACACCTTC.

This chain joins TRBV6-5 and TRBJ1-4; possibly TRBD1 for D (5 bases). The V end lost 7 bases, the J end lost 4 bases, and 7 bases lay between the germline ends. The CDR3 covers 12 residues. CDR1 and CDR2 (germline): MNHEY, SVGAGI. This CDR3 reads CASKDSNEKLFF. CDR3 coding DNA: TGTGCCAGCAAAGACAGTAATGAAAAACTGTTTTTT.

The CDR3 DNA reads TGCAGCGTTGAACAGGACAGGGGGCACTCTAACTATGGCTACACCTTC. Translation: CSVEQDRGHSNYGYTF. The chain uses TRBV29-1 and TRBJ1-2, with TRBD1 identical over 11 bases. Trimming cost V 2 bases and J 0 bases; bases outside gene matches: 5. The CDR3 is 16 amino acids. The germline V gene has CDR1 SQVTM and CDR2 ANQGSEA.

The J gene is TRBJ2-2, the V gene TRBV6-2 or TRBV6-3; 8 nucleotides match TRBD2. The germline CDR1 and CDR2 sequences are MNHEY and SVGEGT. V trimming: 2 bases; J trimming: 11 bases; junction bases outside the gene matches: 10. This CDR3 is built from 15 residues. The CDR3 loop reads CASSYQRTSRIELFF. CDR3 in DNA: TGTGCCAGCAGTTACCAACGGACTAGCCGAATTGAGCTGTTTTTT.

The chain joins TRBV9 to TRBJ1-2; 8 bases are shared with TRBD1. The ends lost 4 bases at V and 4 bases at J; junction bases unmatched: 9. The CDR3 is 15 amino acids. Germline V gene data show CDR1 as SGDLS and CDR2 as YYNGEE. The CDR3 protein is CASSPSGTGAYGYTF. The DNA for the CDR3 is TGTGCCAGCAGCCCTTCAGGGACAGGTGCCTATGGCTACACCTTC.

The V and J genes are TRBV27 and TRBJ1-6; D remains unclear. The CDR3 extends over 12 amino acids. Looked up from germline, CDR1 is MNHEY and CDR2 is SMNVEV (reference sequence). Deletions cut 6 bases from V and 4 bases from J, with 4 bases between. CDR3 nucleotide sequence: TGTGCCAGCAGCTCTTATAATTCACCCCTCCACTTT. Residues: CASSSYNSPLHF.

This chain joins TRBV30 and TRBJ1-6; D call uncertain. Germline V gene sequence: CDR1 GTSNPN, CDR2 SVGIG (reference sequence). The germline V and J ends were trimmed by 4 bases and 4 bases, with 17 bases remaining between them. This CDR3 spans 16 amino acids. CDR3: CAWTHQAGMYNSPLHF. The CDR3 DNA sequence: TGTGCCTGGACTCACCAAGCCGGGATGTATAATTCACCCCTCCACTTT.

The genes are TRBV19 and TRBJ2-3, with 7 nucleotides matching TRBD2. This CDR3 contains 18 residues. V gave up 5 bases and J gave up 4 bases; unmatched junction bases: 18. Germline CDR1 reads LNHDA; CDR2 reads SQIVND (reference sequence). The CDR3 sequence: CASSEKTTRAGWADTQYF. The CDR3 region has the DNA TGTGCCAGTAGTGAGAAGACCACCAGAGCGGGATGGGCAGATACGCAGTATTTT.

The chain employs TRBV7-9 and TRBJ2-1, with D perhaps matching TRBD2 (6 bases). The CDR3 is made up of 18 amino acids. The germline V gene encodes CDR1 SEHNR and CDR2 FQNEAQ (reference sequence). Trimming removed 2 bases from V and 3 bases from J, with 20 bases in between. The DNA for the CDR3 is TGTGCCAGCAGCTTAAACGCACCGGGAGCGCAAGGCTACAATGAGCAGTTCTTC. This sequence encodes CASSLNAPGAQGYNEQFF.

The rearrangement joins TRBV7-3 to TRBJ1-5; no definite D call. Between the trimmed V and J ends, which lost 0 bases and 6 bases, there was a span of 12 bases. The length of the CDR3 is 15 residues. The germline V gene encodes CDR1 SGHTA and CDR2 FQGTGA. CDR3 sequence reads: CASSLTSGVGQPQHF. For the CDR3, the DNA is TGTGCCAGCAGCTTAACGTCCGGGGTTGGTCAGCCCCAGCATTTT.

The chain uses TRBV20-1 and TRBJ2-3, with 13 bases that match TRBD2. V lost 3 bases and J lost 5; bases outside the gene matches: 8. The CDR3 is 16 amino acids. The V gene's germline CDR1 is DFQATT and CDR2 SNEGSKA (reference sequence). The DNA of the CDR3 is TGCAGTGCTAGTTTCGGACTAGCGGGAGATAGAGATACGCAGTATTTT. Translation: CSASFGLAGDRDTQYF.

The chain is built from TRBV6-6 and TRBJ2-3, with 7 bases that match TRBD1. Per the germline V gene, CDR1 is MNHNY and CDR2 is SVGAGI (reference sequence). The CDR3 spans 16 residues. V lost 2 bases, J lost 2 bases, and 7 bases stayed unmatched. The CDR3 coding sequence is TGTGCCAGCAGTTACCCCTCTGACAGGGACACAGATACGCAGTATTTT. Its protein is CASSYPSDRDTDTQYF.

The chain recombines TRBV6-2 or TRBV6-3 with TRBJ2-3, with a possible D match to TRBD2 (5 bases). CDR1 and CDR2 from the germline V gene are MNHEY and SVGEGT. Trimming took off 4 bases at V and 6 bases at J, with 8 bases between the two ends. CDR3 length: 12 amino acids. The chain's CDR3 is CASSLWEDTQYF. The CDR3 DNA is TGTGCCAGCAGTTTGTGGGAGGATACGCAGTATTTT.

V usage is TRBV6-2 or TRBV6-3 and J usage is TRBJ2-7; 9 nucleotides agree with TRBD2. The germline V gene encodes CDR1 MNHEY and CDR2 SVGEGT. The CDR3 contains 15 residues. V trimming: 0 bases; J trimming: 4 bases; junction bases outside the gene matches: 4. For the CDR3, the DNA is TGTGCCAGCAGTTACTCAGGGACTAGCTATTACGAGCAGTACTTC. As protein: CASSYSGTSYYEQYF.

This clone came up once. The rearrangement joins TRBV14 to TRBJ1-2, with 7 bases that match TRBD1. J was trimmed by 5 bases and V by 1 base; bases with no gene match: 7. The CDR3 has 15 amino acids. The germline V gene has CDR1 SGHDN and CDR2 FVKESK. Here the CDR3 DNA reads TGTGCCAGCAGCCAAGGACAGGGTATTCTATATGGCTACACCTTC. This codes for CASSQGQGILYGYTF.

This chain uses TRBV5-1 with TRBJ1-3, with 7 nucleotides matching TRBD1. The CDR3 length is 14 residues. Looked up from germline, CDR1 is SGHRS and CDR2 is YFSETQ. V was clipped by 4 bases and J by 2 bases; unmatched bases: 3. The CDR3 nucleotides read TGCGCCAGCAGCCTACAGGGGCCTGGAAACACCATATATTTT. It translates to CASSLQGPGNTIYF.